What follows is one TCR beta chain and its context. This table comes from immunoSEQ multiplex PCR, and its TCRdb copy is limited to in-frame clones, with some not included. The sample records approximately 70,000 clones, just under 97% being singletons. The data stem from a study of technical replicates of blood from a handful of donors. Sequencing was performed on T cells isolated from PBMCs. This clonotype was obtained from a human donor in good health.

The CDR3 DNA sequence: TGTGCCAGCAGTTTATCGGCGACAGGTCGGTATGGCTACACCTTC. As protein: CASSLSATGRYGYTF. V usage is TRBV27 and J usage is TRBJ1-2, with D perhaps TRBD1 (6 bases). The germline V gene has CDR1 MNHEY and CDR2 SMNVEV (reference sequence). Trimming cost V 0 bases and J 5 bases, with 13 bases left between them. The CDR3 runs to 15 residues.